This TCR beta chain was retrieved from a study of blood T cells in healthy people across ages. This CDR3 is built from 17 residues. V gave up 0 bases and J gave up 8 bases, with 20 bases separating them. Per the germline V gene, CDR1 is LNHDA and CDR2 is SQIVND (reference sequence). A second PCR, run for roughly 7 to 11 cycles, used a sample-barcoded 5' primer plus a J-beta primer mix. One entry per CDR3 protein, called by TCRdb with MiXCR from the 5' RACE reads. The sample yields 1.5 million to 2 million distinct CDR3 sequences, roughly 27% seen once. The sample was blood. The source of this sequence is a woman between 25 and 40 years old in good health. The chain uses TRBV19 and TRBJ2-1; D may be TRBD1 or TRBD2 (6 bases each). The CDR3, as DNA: TGTGCCAGTAGTATAGAGATAGGGGGGACCAGTAAGCATGAGCAGTTCTTC. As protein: CASSIEIGGTSKHEQFF. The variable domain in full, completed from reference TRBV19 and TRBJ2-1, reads DGGITQSPKYLFRKEGQNVTLSCEQNLNHDAMYWYRQDPGQGLRLIYYSQIVNDFQKGDIAEGYSVSREKKESFPLTVTSAQKNPTAFYLCASSIEIGGTSKHEQFFGPGTRLTVL.